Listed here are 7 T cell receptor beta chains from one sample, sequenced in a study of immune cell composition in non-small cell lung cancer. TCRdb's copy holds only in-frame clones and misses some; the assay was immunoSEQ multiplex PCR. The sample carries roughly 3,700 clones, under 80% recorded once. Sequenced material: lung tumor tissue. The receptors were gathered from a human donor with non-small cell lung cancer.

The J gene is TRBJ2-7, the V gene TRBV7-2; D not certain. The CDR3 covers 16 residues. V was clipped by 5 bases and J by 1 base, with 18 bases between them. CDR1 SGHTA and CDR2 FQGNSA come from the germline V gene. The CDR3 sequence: CASSISGAAVSYEQYF. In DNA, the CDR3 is TGTGCCAGCAGCATATCCGGCGCGGCCGTTTCCTACGAGCAGTACTTC.

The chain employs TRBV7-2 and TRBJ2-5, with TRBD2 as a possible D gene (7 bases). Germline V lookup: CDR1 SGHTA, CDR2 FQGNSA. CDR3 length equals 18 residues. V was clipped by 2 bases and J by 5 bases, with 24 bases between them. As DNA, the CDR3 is TGTGCCAGCAGCTTATTTGTTGATGTCGGGGGGCGCTGGGAGACCCAGTACTTC. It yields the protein CASSLFVDVGGRWETQYF.

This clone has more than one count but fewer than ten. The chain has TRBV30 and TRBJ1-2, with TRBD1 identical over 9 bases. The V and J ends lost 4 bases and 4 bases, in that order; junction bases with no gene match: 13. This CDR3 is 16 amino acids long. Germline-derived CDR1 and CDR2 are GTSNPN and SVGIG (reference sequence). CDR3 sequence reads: CAWTLGGTGLGYGYTF. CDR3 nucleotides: TGTGCCTGGACCCTCGGTGGGACAGGGTTGGGCTATGGCTACACCTTC.

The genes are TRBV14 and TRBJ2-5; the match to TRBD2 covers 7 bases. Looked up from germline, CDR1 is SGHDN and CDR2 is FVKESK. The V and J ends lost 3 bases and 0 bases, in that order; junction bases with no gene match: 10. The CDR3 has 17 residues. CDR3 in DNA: TGTGCCAGCAGCCAGGGGAGGATGGGACTATACCAAGAGACCCAGTACTTC. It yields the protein CASSQGRMGLYQETQYF.

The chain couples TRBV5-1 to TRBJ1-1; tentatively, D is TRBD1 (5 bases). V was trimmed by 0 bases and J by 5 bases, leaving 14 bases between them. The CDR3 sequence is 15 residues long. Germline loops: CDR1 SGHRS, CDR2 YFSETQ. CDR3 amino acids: CASSLVGARGTEAFF. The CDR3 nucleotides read TGCGCCAGCAGCTTGGTTGGGGCGCGGGGAACTGAAGCTTTCTTT.

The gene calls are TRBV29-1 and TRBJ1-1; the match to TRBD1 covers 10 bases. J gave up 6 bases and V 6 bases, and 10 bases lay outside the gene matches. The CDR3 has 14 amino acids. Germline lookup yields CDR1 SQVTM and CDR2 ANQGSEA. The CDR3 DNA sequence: TGCAGCGTGGATGACAGGGGGCTGTTCGCTGAAGCTTTCTTT. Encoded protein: CSVDDRGLFAEAFF.

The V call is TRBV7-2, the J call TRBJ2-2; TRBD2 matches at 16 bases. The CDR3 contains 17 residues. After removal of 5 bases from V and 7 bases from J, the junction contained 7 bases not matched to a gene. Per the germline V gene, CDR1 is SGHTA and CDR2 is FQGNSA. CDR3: CASSPGLAGGPGGELFF. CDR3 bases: TGTGCCAGCAGCCCGGGACTAGCGGGAGGGCCCGGCGGGGAGCTGTTTTTT.